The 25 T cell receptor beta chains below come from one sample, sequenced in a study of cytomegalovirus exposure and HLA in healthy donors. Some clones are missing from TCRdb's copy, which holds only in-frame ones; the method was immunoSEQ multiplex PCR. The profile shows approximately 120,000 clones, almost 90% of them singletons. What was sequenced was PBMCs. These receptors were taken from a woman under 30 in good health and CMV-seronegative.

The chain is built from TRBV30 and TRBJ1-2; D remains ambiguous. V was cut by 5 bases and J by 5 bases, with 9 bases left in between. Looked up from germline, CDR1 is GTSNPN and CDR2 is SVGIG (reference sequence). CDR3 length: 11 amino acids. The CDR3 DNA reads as TGTGCCTGGGCACAGTTATATGGCTACACCTTC. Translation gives CAWAQLYGYTF.

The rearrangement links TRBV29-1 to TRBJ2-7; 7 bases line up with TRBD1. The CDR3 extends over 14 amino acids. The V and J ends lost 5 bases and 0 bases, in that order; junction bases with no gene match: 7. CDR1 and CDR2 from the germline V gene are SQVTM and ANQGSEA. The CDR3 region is CSVSRDSYSYEQYF. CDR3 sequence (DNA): TGCAGCGTTTCCCGGGACAGTTACTCCTACGAGCAGTACTTC.

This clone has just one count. The chain's CDR3 is CASSEIGLRVGELFF. CDR3 nucleotide sequence: TGTGCCAGCAGTGAAATCGGACTGAGGGTTGGGGAGCTGTTTTTT. The chain is built from TRBV2 and TRBJ2-2, with D possibly being TRBD2 (5 bases). CDR1 and CDR2 (germline): SNHLY, FYNNEI. This CDR3 has 15 residues. Trimming cost V 2 bases and J 8 bases, with 15 bases left between them.

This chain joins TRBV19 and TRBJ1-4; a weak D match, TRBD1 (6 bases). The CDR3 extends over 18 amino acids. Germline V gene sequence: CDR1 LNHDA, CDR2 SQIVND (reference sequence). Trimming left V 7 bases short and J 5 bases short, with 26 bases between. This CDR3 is CASTEAGTTYRQNEKLFF. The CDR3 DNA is TGTGCCAGTACCGAGGCCGGGACAACCTACCGGCAGAATGAAAAACTGTTTTTT.

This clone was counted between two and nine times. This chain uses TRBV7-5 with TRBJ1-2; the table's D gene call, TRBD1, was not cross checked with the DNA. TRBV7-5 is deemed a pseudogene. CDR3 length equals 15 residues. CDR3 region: CVRSYSQGPNYGYTF. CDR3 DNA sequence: TGTGTCAGAAGCTATAGTCAGGGGCCTAACTATGGCTACACCTTC.

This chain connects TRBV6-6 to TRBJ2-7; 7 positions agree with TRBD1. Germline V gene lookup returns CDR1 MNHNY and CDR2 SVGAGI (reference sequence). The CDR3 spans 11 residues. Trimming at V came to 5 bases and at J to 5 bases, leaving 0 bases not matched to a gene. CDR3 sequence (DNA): TGTGCCAGCAGTGACAGGGACGAGCAGTACTTC. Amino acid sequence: CASSDRDEQYF.

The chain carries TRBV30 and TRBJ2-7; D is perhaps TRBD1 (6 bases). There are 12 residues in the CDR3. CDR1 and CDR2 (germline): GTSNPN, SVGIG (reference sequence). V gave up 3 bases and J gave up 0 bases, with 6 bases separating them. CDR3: CAWRQGSYEQYF. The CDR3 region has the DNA TGTGCCTGGAGACAGGGCTCCTACGAGCAGTACTTC.

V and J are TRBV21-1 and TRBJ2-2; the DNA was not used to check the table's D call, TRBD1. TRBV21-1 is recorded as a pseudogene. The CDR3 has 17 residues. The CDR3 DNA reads TGTGCCAGCAGCAAAGAGTGGACAGGGCCGAACACCGGGGAGCTGTTTTTT. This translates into CASSKEWTGPNTGELFF.

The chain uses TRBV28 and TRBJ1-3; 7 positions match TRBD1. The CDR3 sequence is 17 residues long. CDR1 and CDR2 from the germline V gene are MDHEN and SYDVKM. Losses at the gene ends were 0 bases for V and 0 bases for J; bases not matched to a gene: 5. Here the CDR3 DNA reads TGTGCCAGCAGTTTATGGGCAGGGGGGTTCTCTGGAAACACCATATATTTT. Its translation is CASSLWAGGFSGNTIYF.

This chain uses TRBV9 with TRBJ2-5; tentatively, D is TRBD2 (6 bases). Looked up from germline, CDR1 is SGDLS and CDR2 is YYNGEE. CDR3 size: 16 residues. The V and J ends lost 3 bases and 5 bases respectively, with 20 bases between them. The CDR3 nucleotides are TGTGCCAGCAGCGCCGGGGGACTCTCCGGGCGGGAGACCCAGTACTTC. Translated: CASSAGGLSGRETQYF.

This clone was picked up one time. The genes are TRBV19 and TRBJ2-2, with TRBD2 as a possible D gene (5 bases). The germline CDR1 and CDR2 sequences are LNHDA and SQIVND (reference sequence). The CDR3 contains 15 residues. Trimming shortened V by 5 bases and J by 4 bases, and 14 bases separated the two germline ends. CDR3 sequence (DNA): TGTGCCAGTAGTCGAGACGGGCGGGTCACCGGGGAGCTGTTTTTT. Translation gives CASSRDGRVTGELFF.

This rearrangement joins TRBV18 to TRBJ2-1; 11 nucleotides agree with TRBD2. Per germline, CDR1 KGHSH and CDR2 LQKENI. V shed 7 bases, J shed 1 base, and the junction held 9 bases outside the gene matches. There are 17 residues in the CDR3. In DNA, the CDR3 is TGTGCCAGCTTCACCACCAGGACTAGCGGGTCCTACAATGAGCAGTTCTTC. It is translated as CASFTTRTSGSYNEQFF.

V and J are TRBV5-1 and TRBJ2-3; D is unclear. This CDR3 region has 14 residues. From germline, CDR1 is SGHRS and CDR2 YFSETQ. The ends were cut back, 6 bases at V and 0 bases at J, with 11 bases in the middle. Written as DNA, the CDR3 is TGCGCCAGCAAGGAGCGTCCTAGCACAGATACGCAGTATTTT. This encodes CASKERPSTDTQYF.

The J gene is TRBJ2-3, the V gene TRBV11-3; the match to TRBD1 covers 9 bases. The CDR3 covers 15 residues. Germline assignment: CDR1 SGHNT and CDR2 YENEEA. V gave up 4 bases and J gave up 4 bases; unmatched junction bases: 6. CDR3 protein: CASSSGQGNSDTQYF. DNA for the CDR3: TGTGCCAGCAGCTCAGGACAGGGGAATTCAGATACGCAGTATTTT.

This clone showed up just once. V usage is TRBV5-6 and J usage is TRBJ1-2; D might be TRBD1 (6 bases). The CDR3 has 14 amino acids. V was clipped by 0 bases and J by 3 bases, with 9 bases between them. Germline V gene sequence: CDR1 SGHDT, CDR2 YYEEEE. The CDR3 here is CASSLGTGHYGYTF. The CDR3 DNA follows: TGTGCCAGCAGCTTGGGTACAGGGCACTATGGCTACACCTTC.

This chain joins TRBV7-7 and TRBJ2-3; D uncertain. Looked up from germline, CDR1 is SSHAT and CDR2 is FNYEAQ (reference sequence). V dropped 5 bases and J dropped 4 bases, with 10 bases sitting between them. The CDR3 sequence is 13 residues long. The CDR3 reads CASSPDLADTQYF. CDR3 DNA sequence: TGTGCCAGCAGCCCAGACTTGGCAGATACGCAGTATTTT.

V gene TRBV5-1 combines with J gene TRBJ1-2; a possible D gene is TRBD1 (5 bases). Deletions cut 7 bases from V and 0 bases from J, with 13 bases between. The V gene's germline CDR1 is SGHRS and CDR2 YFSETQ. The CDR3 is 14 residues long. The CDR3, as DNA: TGCGCCAGCGGCGAGGACACCTCTAACTATGGCTACACCTTC. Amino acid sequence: CASGEDTSNYGYTF.

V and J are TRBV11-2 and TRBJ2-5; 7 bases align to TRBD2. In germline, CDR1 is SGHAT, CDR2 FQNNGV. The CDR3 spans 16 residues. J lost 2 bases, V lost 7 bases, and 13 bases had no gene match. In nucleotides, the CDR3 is TGTGCCAGCACCCAAAGATTTGGGACTACGCAAGAGACCCAGTACTTC. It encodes CASTQRFGTTQETQYF.

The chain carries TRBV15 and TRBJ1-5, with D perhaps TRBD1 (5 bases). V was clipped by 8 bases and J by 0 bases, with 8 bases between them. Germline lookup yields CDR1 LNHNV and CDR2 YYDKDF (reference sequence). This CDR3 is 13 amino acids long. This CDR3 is CATRQSSNQPQHF. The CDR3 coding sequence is TGTGCCACCCGACAGTCTAGCAATCAGCCCCAGCATTTT.

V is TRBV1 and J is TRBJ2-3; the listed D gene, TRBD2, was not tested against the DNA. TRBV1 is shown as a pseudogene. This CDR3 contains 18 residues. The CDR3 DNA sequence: TGCACCAGCAGCCCTGGACTAGCGGGAGGGCATCGCACAGATACGCAGTATTTT. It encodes CTSSPGLAGGHRTDTQYF.

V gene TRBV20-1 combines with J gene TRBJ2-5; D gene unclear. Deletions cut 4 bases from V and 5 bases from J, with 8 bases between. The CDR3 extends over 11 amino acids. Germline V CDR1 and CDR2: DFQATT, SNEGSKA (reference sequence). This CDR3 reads CSAIPLETQYF. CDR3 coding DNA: TGCAGTGCTATTCCATTGGAGACCCAGTACTTC.

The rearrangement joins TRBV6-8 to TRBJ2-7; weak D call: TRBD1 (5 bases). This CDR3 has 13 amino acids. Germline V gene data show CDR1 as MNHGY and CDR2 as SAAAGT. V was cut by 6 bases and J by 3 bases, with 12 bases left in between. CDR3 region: CASRGRFGYEQYF. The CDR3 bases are TGTGCCAGCAGGGGGCGGTTCGGCTACGAGCAGTACTTC.

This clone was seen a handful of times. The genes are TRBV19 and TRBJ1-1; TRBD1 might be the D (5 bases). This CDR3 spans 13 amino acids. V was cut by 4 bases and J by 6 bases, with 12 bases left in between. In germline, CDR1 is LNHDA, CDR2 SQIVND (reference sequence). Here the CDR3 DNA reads TGTGCCAGTAGTAAACCGACAGTGGCTGAAGCTTTCTTT. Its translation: CASSKPTVAEAFF.

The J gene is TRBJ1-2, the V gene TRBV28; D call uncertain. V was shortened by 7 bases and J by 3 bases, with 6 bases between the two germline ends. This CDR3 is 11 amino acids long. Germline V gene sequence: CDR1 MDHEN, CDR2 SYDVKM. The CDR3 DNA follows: TGTGCCAGCAATACTGACTATGGCTACACCTTC. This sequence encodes CASNTDYGYTF.

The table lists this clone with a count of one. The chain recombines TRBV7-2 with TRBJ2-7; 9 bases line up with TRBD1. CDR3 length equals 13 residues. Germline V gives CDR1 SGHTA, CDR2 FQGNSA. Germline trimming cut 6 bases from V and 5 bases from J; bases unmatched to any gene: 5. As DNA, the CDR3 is TGTGCCAGCAGTGGGGACAGGGTGAACGAGCAGTACTTC. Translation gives CASSGDRVNEQYF.